A single T cell receptor beta chain is shown here with its context. The junction departs from the called germline gene at one end, perhaps through a read error. Sequencing used immunoSEQ multiplex PCR; TCRdb keeps in-frame clones, though not all of them. There are about 190,000 clones in the sample; around 80% occur only once, and under 3.5% lies in the top ten. The data originate from a study of blood T cell repertoires in COVID-19. Study overall: There were acute and convalescent COVID-19 samples, and they came from the United States, Italy and Spain.

CDR3 length equals 15 residues. Germline V lookup: CDR1 MDHEN, CDR2 SYDVKM. The chain employs TRBV28 and TRBJ2-7, with 7 bases matching TRBD2. The source is a man in his fifties with active or convalescent COVID-19. The sample taken for sequencing was peripheral blood. The CDR3 sequence: CASSPIYSYGTNVLF. As DNA, the CDR3 is TGTGCCAGCAGTCCAATTTATTCGTACGGGACTAATGTTCTTTTC.